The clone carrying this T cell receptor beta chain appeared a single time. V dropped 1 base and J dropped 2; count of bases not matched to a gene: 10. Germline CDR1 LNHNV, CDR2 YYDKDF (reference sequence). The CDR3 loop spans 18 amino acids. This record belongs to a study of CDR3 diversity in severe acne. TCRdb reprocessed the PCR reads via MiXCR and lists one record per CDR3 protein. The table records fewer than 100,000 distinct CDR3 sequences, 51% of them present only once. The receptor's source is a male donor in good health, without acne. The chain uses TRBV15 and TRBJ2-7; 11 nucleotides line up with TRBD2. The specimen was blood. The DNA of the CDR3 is TGTGCCACCAGCAGAGGCCCATGGAGTAGCGGGAGGGCCTACGAGCAGTACTTC. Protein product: CATSRGPWSSGRAYEQYF.